Listed below are T cell receptor beta chains from one sample, sequenced in a study of spatial heterogeneity in lung cancer. A single record per CDR3 protein comes from TCRdb applying MiXCR to the 5' RACE reads. The sample has under 7,000 distinct CDR3 sequences, less than 9.5% seen once; the top ten hold approximately 17%. The source material was normal lung tissue next to the tumor, sampled at surgery. These receptors all stem from a female donor with early-stage non-small cell lung cancer. Each CDR3 is given with its conserved first and last residue. Each record gives: J gene, D gene, V gene, clone size, CDR3 DNA, CDR3 protein. A D gene is named only where the DNA matches it firmly. Expanded clones are given a class, and other clones once, few, many or no size at all.

j_call: TRBJ2-1; d_call: NA; v_call: TRBV7-2; clone_size: medium-sized; cdr3_nt: TGTGCCAGCAGCTTAGCACAGTACTCCTACAATGAGCAGTTCTTC; cdr3_aa: CASSLAQYSYNEQFF
j_call: TRBJ2-3; d_call: NA; v_call: TRBV7-2; clone_size: few; cdr3_nt: TGTGCCAGCAGCTTAGTTGCAAGCACAGATACGCAGTATTTT; cdr3_aa: CASSLVASTDTQYF
j_call: TRBJ2-7; d_call: NA; v_call: TRBV14; clone_size: NA; cdr3_nt: TGTGTCAGCAGCACCCTAGGGGGTACCGAGCAGTACTTC; cdr3_aa: CVSSTLGGTEQYF
j_call: TRBJ1-5; d_call: TRBD1; v_call: TRBV18; clone_size: medium-sized; cdr3_nt: TGTGCCAGCTCGCCATCCGGGACAGGGAAATATAGCAATCAGCCCCAGCATTTT; cdr3_aa: CASSPSGTGKYSNQPQHF
j_call: TRBJ2-5; d_call: NA; v_call: TRBV12-1; clone_size: few; cdr3_nt: TGTGCCAGCAACCAGTACCAAGAGACCCAGTACTTC; cdr3_aa: CASNQYQETQYF
j_call: TRBJ2-2; d_call: TRBD1; v_call: TRBV12-3/TRBV12-4; clone_size: many; cdr3_nt: TGTGCCAGCAGTCTTGACAGGGGACCCACCGGGGAGCTGTTTTTT; cdr3_aa: CASSLDRGPTGELFF
j_call: TRBJ2-1; d_call: NA; v_call: TRBV6-1; clone_size: many; cdr3_nt: TGTGCCAGCAGTGAAGCGCGACGGGGTGAGCAGTTCTTC; cdr3_aa: CASSEARRGEQFF
j_call: TRBJ1-2; d_call: NA; v_call: TRBV7-9; clone_size: medium-sized; cdr3_nt: TGTGCCAGCAGCCTTAGGACAAGCCTAGACTATGGCTACACCTTC; cdr3_aa: CASSLRTSLDYGYTF
j_call: TRBJ1-2; d_call: NA; v_call: TRBV20-1; clone_size: many; cdr3_nt: TGCAGTGCTAGAGAAGGGACCAACTATGGCTACACCTTC; cdr3_aa: CSAREGTNYGYTF
j_call: TRBJ2-1; d_call: TRBD1; v_call: TRBV20-1; clone_size: NA; cdr3_nt: TGCAGTGCTTCCGGGACAGGGGTGAATGAGCAGTTCTTC; cdr3_aa: CSASGTGVNEQFF
j_call: TRBJ2-5; d_call: NA; v_call: TRBV6-6; clone_size: few; cdr3_nt: TGTGCCAGCAACGGATACGGAGAGACCCAGTACTTC; cdr3_aa: CASNGYGETQYF
j_call: TRBJ2-2; d_call: NA; v_call: TRBV28; clone_size: few; cdr3_nt: TGTGCCAGCAGATCCCCGGGCACCGGGGAGCTGTTTTTT; cdr3_aa: CASRSPGTGELFF
j_call: TRBJ1-2; d_call: NA; v_call: TRBV6-6; clone_size: many; cdr3_nt: TGTGCCAGCCTAGGCAGGGGCTACACCTTC; cdr3_aa: CASLGRGYTF
j_call: TRBJ2-5; d_call: NA; v_call: TRBV5-6; clone_size: few; cdr3_nt: TGTGCCAGCAGCTCAGACGCTACGGGGGCCCAGTACTTC; cdr3_aa: CASSSDATGAQYF
j_call: TRBJ1-1; d_call: NA; v_call: TRBV6-2/TRBV6-3; clone_size: medium-sized; cdr3_nt: TGTGCCAGCAGTTACACGCCGCGGGGTGACACTGAAGCTTTCTTT; cdr3_aa: CASSYTPRGDTEAFF
j_call: TRBJ1-3; d_call: NA; v_call: TRBV6-5; clone_size: medium-sized; cdr3_nt: TGTGCCAGCAGCCCCGGGAGAGACTCTGGAAACACCATATATTTT; cdr3_aa: CASSPGRDSGNTIYF
j_call: TRBJ1-4; d_call: NA; v_call: TRBV28; clone_size: many; cdr3_nt: TGTGCCAGCACCAGCTCTACTGAAAAACTGTTTTTT; cdr3_aa: CASTSSTEKLFF
j_call: TRBJ1-2; d_call: NA; v_call: TRBV27; clone_size: medium-sized; cdr3_nt: TGTGCCAGCAGTTTCAACCGGGGTTCATATGGCTACACCTTC; cdr3_aa: CASSFNRGSYGYTF
j_call: TRBJ2-3; d_call: NA; v_call: TRBV7-7; clone_size: many; cdr3_nt: TGTGCTAGCAGCCCCGGAAGGGGTGGAACAGATACGCAGTATTTT; cdr3_aa: CASSPGRGGTDTQYF
j_call: TRBJ1-2; d_call: TRBD1; v_call: TRBV3-1; clone_size: medium-sized; cdr3_nt: TGTGCCAGCAAGATACAGGGGGCTGGCTATGGCTACACCTTC; cdr3_aa: CASKIQGAGYGYTF
j_call: TRBJ2-2; d_call: NA; v_call: TRBV3-1; clone_size: NA; cdr3_nt: TGTGCCAGCAGCCAAGATAGGATGGCGAACACCGGGGAGCTGTTTTTT; cdr3_aa: CASSQDRMANTGELFF
j_call: TRBJ1-1; d_call: NA; v_call: TRBV6-6; clone_size: NA; cdr3_nt: TGTGCCAGCACCCGAACCCAGGGAATCACTGAAGCTTTCTTT; cdr3_aa: CASTRTQGITEAFF
j_call: TRBJ2-7; d_call: TRBD2; v_call: TRBV28; clone_size: few; cdr3_nt: TGTGCCACATTCAACACCCGCGGGGGGAACTACGAGCAGTACTTC; cdr3_aa: CATFNTRGGNYEQYF
j_call: TRBJ1-1; d_call: NA; v_call: TRBV2; clone_size: many; cdr3_nt: TGTGCCAGCAGCCAGGCCGAGAACACTGAAGCTTTCTTT; cdr3_aa: CASSQAENTEAFF
j_call: TRBJ1-6; d_call: NA; v_call: TRBV7-2; clone_size: few; cdr3_nt: TGTGCCAGCAGCTTGGGGCCCGGGGGGGCACCCCTCCACTTT; cdr3_aa: CASSLGPGGAPLHF
j_call: TRBJ2-2; d_call: TRBD2; v_call: TRBV4-1; clone_size: many; cdr3_nt: TGCGCCAGCAGCCAAGCTGTGAGACTAGCGGGGGGGCCCGGGGAGCTGTTTTTT; cdr3_aa: CASSQAVRLAGGPGELFF
j_call: TRBJ1-1; d_call: TRBD1; v_call: TRBV7-2; clone_size: NA; cdr3_nt: TGTGCCAGCAGCTTATACAGGGGAGAAACTGAAGCTTTCTTT; cdr3_aa: CASSLYRGETEAFF
j_call: TRBJ2-1; d_call: TRBD2; v_call: TRBV20-1; clone_size: NA; cdr3_nt: TGCAGTGCTAGCCGGGGGGGCACTGAGCAGTTCTTC; cdr3_aa: CSASRGGTEQFF
j_call: TRBJ1-5; d_call: NA; v_call: TRBV19; clone_size: few; cdr3_nt: TGTGCCAGTAGTATCGTGGCCCTCAATCAGCCCCAGCATTTT; cdr3_aa: CASSIVALNQPQHF
j_call: TRBJ1-1; d_call: TRBD1; v_call: TRBV2; clone_size: many; cdr3_nt: TGTGCCAGCAGTGAAGGGTGGACAGGGGGCACTGAAGCTTTCTTT; cdr3_aa: CASSEGWTGGTEAFF
j_call: TRBJ1-4; d_call: NA; v_call: TRBV6-5; clone_size: NA; cdr3_nt: TGTGCCAGCAGTTACTCGTGGGGGGACAATCAAAAACTGTTTTTT; cdr3_aa: CASSYSWGDNQKLFF
j_call: TRBJ1-6; d_call: NA; v_call: TRBV14; clone_size: medium-sized; cdr3_nt: TGTGCCAGCAGCCGTTGGGGAGAAGGGAGTTCACCCCTCCACTTT; cdr3_aa: CASSRWGEGSSPLHF
j_call: TRBJ2-7; d_call: TRBD1; v_call: TRBV4-3; clone_size: medium-sized; cdr3_nt: TGCGCCAGCAGCCAAGGAACAGGGGCGGCCTACGAGCAGTACTTC; cdr3_aa: CASSQGTGAAYEQYF
j_call: TRBJ2-7; d_call: NA; v_call: TRBV19; clone_size: few; cdr3_nt: TGTGCCAGTAGTATAGGCTCGGGCTACGAGCAGTACTTC; cdr3_aa: CASSIGSGYEQYF
j_call: TRBJ2-1; d_call: TRBD2; v_call: TRBV6-5; clone_size: many; cdr3_nt: TGTGCCAGCAGTTATGGAGGCGGGGGGTATGAGCAGTTCTTC; cdr3_aa: CASSYGGGGYEQFF
j_call: TRBJ2-3; d_call: TRBD2; v_call: TRBV27; clone_size: few; cdr3_nt: TGTGCCAGCAGTTCCTTCCTAGCGGGGGGACCCACAGATACGCAGTATTTT; cdr3_aa: CASSSFLAGGPTDTQYF
j_call: TRBJ2-5; d_call: TRBD2; v_call: TRBV20-1; clone_size: medium-sized; cdr3_nt: TGCAGTGCTAGAGACTTAGCGGGGGCCGAAGAGACCCAGTACTTC; cdr3_aa: CSARDLAGAEETQYF
j_call: TRBJ2-3; d_call: NA; v_call: TRBV7-9; clone_size: medium-sized; cdr3_nt: TGTGCCAGCAGTCAACTTACAGGGTCGGTAGATACGCAGTATTTT; cdr3_aa: CASSQLTGSVDTQYF
j_call: TRBJ2-7; d_call: NA; v_call: TRBV6-6; clone_size: many; cdr3_nt: TGTGCCAGCAGTTACCCCGGACAGAGCTACGAGCAGTACTTC; cdr3_aa: CASSYPGQSYEQYF
j_call: TRBJ2-1; d_call: TRBD2; v_call: TRBV6-1; clone_size: few; cdr3_nt: TGTGCCAGCAGTGAAGCGCCGCGGGGGGGCCTCCGCAATGAGCAGTTCTTC; cdr3_aa: CASSEAPRGGLRNEQFF
j_call: TRBJ2-1; d_call: NA; v_call: TRBV4-1; clone_size: medium-sized; cdr3_nt: TGCGCCAGCAGAGGAAATAGCGACGATGAGCAGTTCTTC; cdr3_aa: CASRGNSDDEQFF